The 20 T cell receptor beta chains below all came from one sample that was sequenced in a study of T cell repertoires in cytomegalovirus infection. For these receptors, no antigen is known. In TCRdb, the reads were re-called with MiXCR into one record per CDR3 protein. The table shows approximately 500,000 distinct CDR3 sequences, with 30% to 40% occurring only once. The source was cultured PBMCs, collected from culture after CMV antigen stimulation. Receptors were obtained from a human donor in good health (CMV status not recorded). Some clones in this sample may be carry-over from other donors' samples.

Only a few counts were recorded for this clonotype. The chain has TRBV12-3 or TRBV12-4 and TRBJ2-1; 9 positions agree with TRBD2. V gave up 6 bases and J gave up 2 bases; unmatched junction bases: 8. The CDR3 runs 16 residues. Here the CDR3 DNA reads TGTGCCAGCAGCCCAAGGCCTAGCGGGACCTACAATGAGCAGTTCTTC. Its protein product is CASSPRPSGTYNEQFF.

This clonotype was seen only a few times. The CDR3 sequence is CASSYRASGRSFEQYV. DNA for the CDR3: TGTGCCAGCAGTTACAGGGCTAGCGGGAGAAGCTTCGAGCAGTACGTC. The chain links TRBV6-2 or TRBV6-3 to TRBJ2-7; 10 bases map to TRBD2. The CDR3 length is 16 residues. CDR1 is MNHEY, CDR2 SVGEGT, per germline. Trimming at V came to 2 bases and at J to 6 bases, leaving 10 bases not matched to a gene.

This chain uses TRBV28 with TRBJ1-5; D not certain. This CDR3 region has 13 residues. Germline-derived CDR1 and CDR2 are MDHEN and SYDVKM. V lost 1 base, J lost 4 bases, and 5 bases lay in between. Here the CDR3 reads CASSLFKNQPQHF. CDR3 sequence (DNA): TGTGCCAGCAGTTTATTCAAGAATCAGCCCCAGCATTTT. Full variable domain (remainder filled in from reference TRBV28 and TRBJ1-5): DVKVTQSSRYLVKRTGEKVFLECVQDMDHENMFWYRQDPGLGLRLIYFSYDVKMKEKGDIPEGYSVSREKKERFSLILESASTNQTSMYLCASSLFKNQPQHFGDGTRLSIL.

This clonotype was observed at least ten times. V gene TRBV7-2 combines with J gene TRBJ2-1; 12 bases map to TRBD2. The V gene's germline CDR1 is SGHTA and CDR2 FQGNSA. This CDR3 comprises 20 residues. V trimming: 5 bases; J trimming: 1 base; junction bases outside the gene matches: 15. The CDR3 bases are TGTGCCAGCAGCCTCCCTCAGAGACTAGCGGGAGTAGGATCCTACAATGAGCAGTTCTTC. This sequence encodes CASSLPQRLAGVGSYNEQFF. The full variable domain, completed using reference TRBV7-2 and TRBJ2-1, is GAGVSQSPSNKVTEKGKDVELRCDPISGHTALYWYRQSLGQGLEFLIYFQGNSAPDKSGLPSDRFSAERTGGSVSTLTIQRTQQEDSAVYLCASSLPQRLAGVGSYNEQFFGPGTRLTVL.

In this sample, this clonotype turned up many times. The chain recombines TRBV7-8 with TRBJ2-1; D is unresolved. Germline CDR1 reads SGHVS; CDR2 reads FQNEAQ. There are 14 residues in the CDR3. V gave up 1 base and J gave up 6 bases, with 10 bases separating them. The CDR3 DNA follows: TGTGCCAGCAGCTTAGTACGCCAGACCAATGAGCAGTTCTTC. It specifies CASSLVRQTNEQFF.

This clonotype has only a few counts. The chain joins TRBV20-1 to TRBJ2-3; no firm D call. Germline CDR1 and CDR2: DFQATT and SNEGSKA (reference sequence). This CDR3 is built from 13 residues. V was shortened by 3 bases and J by 2 bases, with 9 bases between the two germline ends. CDR3 nucleotides: TGCAGTGCTAGGGTTTCGTTCACAGATACGCAGTATTTT. It specifies CSARVSFTDTQYF.

The J gene is TRBJ2-7, the V gene TRBV7-6; 11 bases match TRBD1. CDR3 length equals 16 residues. CDR1 is SGHVS, CDR2 FNYEAQ, per germline. V lost 5 bases and J lost 6; bases outside the gene matches: 12. CDR3 DNA: TGTGCCAGCAGCCCCTCTGGCGGGACAGGGGGTCTCGAGCAGTACTTC. Its translation: CASSPSGGTGGLEQYF.

The chain combines TRBV30 with TRBJ1-5; no reliable D call. Germline V gives CDR1 GTSNPN, CDR2 SVGIG (reference sequence). The CDR3 contains 12 residues. V lost 7 bases and J 7 bases, leaving 14 bases between the germline ends. The CDR3 protein is CASHQSGQPQHF. The CDR3 coding sequence is TGTGCCTCCCACCAAAGTGGGCAGCCCCAGCATTTT.

This chain connects TRBV20-1 to TRBJ2-5; D perhaps matches TRBD1 (6 bases). CDR3 length: 14 amino acids. CDR1 and CDR2 (germline): DFQATT, SNEGSKA (reference sequence). V shed 7 bases and J shed 0 bases, with 15 bases lying between them. In nucleotides, the CDR3 is TGCAGTGTTATCTCAGGGGCCAACCAAGAGACCCAGTACTTC. Its translation is CSVISGANQETQYF.

The chain joins TRBV28 to TRBJ1-5; D might be TRBD1 (5 bases). The CDR3 is 16 amino acids. The V end lost 3 bases, the J end lost 0 bases, and 12 bases lay between the germline ends. Looked up from germline, CDR1 is MDHEN and CDR2 is SYDVKM. The CDR3, as DNA: TGTGCCAGCAGTTTGGGGGGACTCTATAGCAATCAGCCCCAGCATTTT. Its translation: CASSLGGLYSNQPQHF.

This clonotype was recorded only once. This rearrangement joins TRBV19 to TRBJ2-2; 7 bases map to TRBD2. The CDR3 is 14 residues long. CDR1 is LNHDA and CDR2 is SQIVND in the germline V gene (reference sequence). V was pared by 6 bases and J by 7 bases, with 8 bases of the junction left unmatched. CDR3 loop: CASRQRDGLGELFF. The CDR3, as DNA: TGTGCCAGTAGACAGCGGGACGGCCTCGGGGAGCTGTTTTTT.

This clonotype was seen repeatedly, ten times or more. The rearrangement links TRBV7-6 to TRBJ1-1; D is ambiguous. The V and J ends lost 1 base and 4 bases respectively, with 10 bases between them. The germline gives CDR1 SGHVS, CDR2 FNYEAQ. CDR3 size: 14 residues. The CDR3 nucleotides read TGTGCCAGCAGCTTAGATCTGGGGAGCACTGAAGCTTTCTTT. This codes for CASSLDLGSTEAFF.

The rearrangement joins TRBV6-1 to TRBJ2-7, with a possible D match to TRBD2 (5 bases). The germline V gene encodes CDR1 MNHNS and CDR2 SASEGT. The ends were cut back, 6 bases at V and 7 bases at J, with 16 bases in the middle. The CDR3 totals 13 residues. CDR3 sequence reads: CASSTLRGLEQYV. CDR3 nucleotide sequence: TGTGCCAGCAGCACCCTGAGAGGGTTAGAGCAGTACGTC.

A few counts support this clonotype. This chain links TRBV27 with TRBJ1-5; TRBD1 is a possible D gene (5 bases). V was clipped by 6 bases and J by 0 bases, with 12 bases between them. Germline CDR1 reads MNHEY; CDR2 reads SMNVEV (reference sequence). The CDR3 extends over 15 amino acids. The CDR3 spells CASSPGTNSNQPQHF. In DNA, the CDR3 is TGTGCCAGCAGCCCCGGGACGAATAGCAATCAGCCCCAGCATTTT.

The gene calls are TRBV20-1 and TRBJ2-5; 8 nucleotides line up with TRBD2. The CDR3 has 17 residues. Trimming cost V 4 bases and J 0 bases; bases outside gene matches: 13. Germline values: CDR1 DFQATT, CDR2 SNEGSKA (reference sequence). CDR3 protein: CSAKGGSGGRNQETQYF. In nucleotides, the CDR3 is TGCAGTGCTAAAGGTGGAAGCGGGGGCAGAAACCAAGAGACCCAGTACTTC.

This chain joins TRBV6-5 and TRBJ1-1; the D gene is possibly TRBD1 (5 bases). Trimming pared 4 bases from V and 4 bases from J, leaving 7 bases between. Germline CDR1 reads MNHEY; CDR2 reads SVGAGI. This CDR3 is built from 12 residues. CDR3 nucleotides: TGTGCCAGCAGTTGGCAGGGCACTGAAGCTTTCTTT. Residues: CASSWQGTEAFF.

The genes are TRBV6-2 or TRBV6-3 and TRBJ2-1; 11 nucleotides match TRBD2. With V trimmed by 7 bases and J by 6 bases, 8 bases remained unmatched. CDR1 MNHEY and CDR2 SVGEGT come from the germline V gene. The CDR3 contains 15 residues. The CDR3 region has the DNA TGTGCCAGCACGAGACTAGCGGGATACCTCAATGAGCAGTTCTTC. Translation gives CASTRLAGYLNEQFF.

This clonotype was detected only a few times. The chain carries TRBV4-1 and TRBJ2-7, with D tentatively TRBD1 (7 bases). CDR1 and CDR2 (germline): MGHRA, YSYEKL. The V gene lost 4 bases and the J gene lost 4 bases, with 17 bases spanning the gap. CDR3 length equals 15 residues. This chain's CDR3 is CASSPEGAGIYEQYF. The CDR3 DNA is TGCGCCAGCAGCCCAGAGGGGGCGGGGATATACGAGCAGTACTTC.

This clonotype is a singleton in its sample. This could be a read error, since a much larger clone is one nucleotide away. The CDR3 does not close with the conserved phenylalanine or tryptophan, likely indicating a read error. The CDR3 DNA reads TGTGCCAGCAGCTTCTACTTAGCAGCTGAGCAGTTCTCC. It translates to CASSFYLAAEQFS. The J gene is TRBJ2-1, the V gene TRBV7-2; D not resolved. Trimming took off 3 bases at V and 9 bases at J, with 12 bases between the two ends. In germline, CDR1 is SGHTA, CDR2 FQGNSA. This CDR3 is 13 amino acids long.

This clonotype came up a few times. The J gene is TRBJ2-5, the V gene TRBV7-2; TRBD1 or TRBD2 may be the D gene (5 bases each). CDR1 and CDR2 from the germline V gene are SGHTA and FQGNSA. The V end was cut by 6 bases, the J end by 3 bases, with 11 bases between. The CDR3 is 13 amino acids. The chain's CDR3 is CASSWDPKETQYF. CDR3 coding DNA: TGTGCCAGCAGTTGGGACCCAAAAGAGACCCAGTACTTC.